These T cell receptor beta chains were read from a single sample in a study of regulatory T cells in long-lasting Graves disease. TCRdb re-called the multiplex PCR reads with MiXCR, one entry per CDR3 protein. The repertoire holds around 500,000 distinct CDR3 sequences, with more than 15% as singletons. The data were also submitted as part of a second study, on T cells in Graves' hyperthyroidism and ophthalmopathy.

Sequenced here: peripheral blood mononuclear cells (PBMCs), sampled at new diagnosis, from a patient treated with antithyroid drugs. Source of these receptors: a middle-aged woman with Graves disease. Both conserved end residues are part of each CDR3. D genes are given only for firm matches. Only some rows state a clone size, as once, few, many or a class for expanded clones.

clone_size d_call v_call cdr3_aa
- - TRBV20-1 CSASPPGRETQYF
many - TRBV12-3/TRBV12-4 CATGSSYNSPLHF
few - TRBV9 CASSVGGGRSGANVLTF
- - TRBV5-1 CASSLTNTGFNEQFF
- TRBD1 TRBV11-2 CASSSPSGGSYNSPLHF
many - TRBV18 CASSPMGTGELFF
- TRBD1 TRBV24-1 CATSHRGNTEAFF
few TRBD1 TRBV4-1 CASSQAGTVSYEQYF
many - TRBV7-2 CASSLFQRDTQYF
many - TRBV12-3/TRBV12-4 CASRFGPTAQPQHF
few TRBD1 TRBV7-3 CASSSGQGSYGYTF
few - TRBV3-1 CASSQDFSTEAFF
many - TRBV2 CASSETGRNQPQHF
few - TRBV9 CASSVNSQGGYTF
many TRBD1 TRBV6-1 CASSSGTVWSSPLHF
many - TRBV20-1 CSASGTATHEKLFF
many - TRBV20-1 CSAREKGTNNQPQHF
- TRBD2 TRBV5-1 CASYTGTRGETQYF
few - TRBV30 CAWRGREGETQYF
- TRBD1 TRBV6-1 CASSRSDRASSYEQYF
many - TRBV20-1 CSASSGLNTEAFF
few TRBD2 TRBV6-1 CASITGGPNTGELFF
- - TRBV10-2 CASSEGAGYSDEQFF
- - TRBV3-1 CASSRGLDTQYF
few - TRBV9 CASSERTDTQYF
- - TRBV10-3 CAISDLGGLNTEAFF
many TRBD2 TRBV12-3/TRBV12-4 CASSRGLPYEQYF
many TRBD1 TRBV18 CASSPDRAANYGYTF
many - TRBV12-3/TRBV12-4 CASSGGGVSYGYTF
many TRBD1 TRBV11-1 CASSLDRGDTGELFF
few TRBD1 TRBV7-2 CASSFLGQGAGGRAQHF